These 9 T cell receptor beta chains were all obtained from the same sample, sequenced in a study of CD8 T cells in ankylosing spondylitis. From the 5' RACE reads, TCRdb called clonotypes with MiXCR, one entry per CDR3 protein. Of about 200,000 distinct CDR3 sequences in the sample, 20% to 30% are singletons; the top ten hold just over 6.5%. Sequenced input: blood, either unsorted or a sorted T cell fraction (not recorded which). These receptors were collected from a male donor with ankylosing spondylitis or in good health (not recorded which).

The V and J genes are TRBV5-1 and TRBJ1-2; no reliable D call. The CDR3 is 13 amino acids. CDR1 and CDR2 from the germline V gene are SGHRS and YFSETQ. V was trimmed by 6 bases and J by 0 bases, leaving 9 bases between them. As DNA, the CDR3 is TGCGCCAGCACTCGGAATTCTAACTATGGCTACACCTTC. It encodes CASTRNSNYGYTF.

This clonotype has ten or more counts. The chain joins TRBV5-1 to TRBJ2-6; D call uncertain. The V end lost 1 base, the J end lost 0 bases, and 8 bases lay between the germline ends. The V gene's germline CDR1 is SGHRS and CDR2 YFSETQ. CDR3 length equals 16 residues. Written as DNA, the CDR3 is TGCGCCAGCAGCTTGCCAGAGAGCTCTGGGGCCAACGTCCTGACTTTC. It specifies CASSLPESSGANVLTF.

This clonotype was seen repeatedly, ten times or more. The gene calls are TRBV7-8 and TRBJ1-4, with D maybe TRBD1 (6 bases). Germline loops: CDR1 SGHVS, CDR2 FQNEAQ. The CDR3 loop spans 15 amino acids. Trimming removed 0 bases from V and 5 bases from J, with 10 bases in between. The CDR3 here is CASSLAGHINEKLFF. DNA of the CDR3: TGTGCCAGCAGCTTAGCGGGACACATAAATGAAAAACTGTTTTTT.

This clonotype was counted many times. The rearrangement joins TRBV18 to TRBJ2-3; TRBD2 matches 8 bases. The V and J ends lost 2 bases and 4 bases, in that order; junction bases with no gene match: 5. Germline-derived CDR1 and CDR2 are KGHSH and LQKENI. The CDR3 runs to 15 residues. CDR3 coding DNA: TGTGCCAGCTCACCAATCAGCGGGAGCGCAGATACGCAGTATTTT. The encoded protein is CASSPISGSADTQYF.

V gene TRBV7-6 combines with J gene TRBJ2-7; 9 bases align to TRBD2. The germline gives CDR1 SGHVS, CDR2 FNYEAQ. V lost 1 base and J lost 1; bases outside the gene matches: 5. This CDR3 comprises 16 residues. DNA of the CDR3: TGTGCCAGCAGCTTAGGGGCGGGGGGGGCTTCCTACGAGCAGTACTTC. Protein sequence: CASSLGAGGASYEQYF.

In this sample, this clonotype turned up many times. V is TRBV6-5 and J is TRBJ1-6, with D possibly TRBD1 on 6 matching bases. The CDR3 totals 15 residues. Trimming took off 0 bases at V and 10 bases at J, with 13 bases between the two ends. The germline V gene has CDR1 MNHEY and CDR2 SVGAGI. CDR3 sequence (DNA): TGTGCCAGCAGTTACTCGGGACAAACCCCCTCACCCCTCCACTTT. Its translation: CASSYSGQTPSPLHF.

With respect to this clonotype: A far larger clone is a single base away, which makes a read error likely. The CDR3 does not end in the conserved phenylalanine or tryptophan, so this is likely a read error. V usage is TRBV7-3 and J usage is TRBJ1-2; 7 bases are shared with TRBD1. Trimming at V came to 5 bases and at J to 3 bases, leaving 3 bases not matched to a gene. The CDR3 has 13 amino acids. Germline-derived CDR1 and CDR2 are SGHTA and FQGTGA. The CDR3 region is CASSPDRDYGYTI. In DNA form, the CDR3 reads TGTGCCAGCAGCCCAGACAGGGACTATGGCTACACCATC.

Ten or more counts support this clonotype. V and J are TRBV15 and TRBJ2-5; 9 bases match TRBD1. With V trimmed by 6 bases and J by 3 bases, 2 bases remained unmatched. This CDR3 spans 13 amino acids. The V gene's germline CDR1 is LNHNV and CDR2 YYDKDF (reference sequence). As DNA, the CDR3 is TGTGCCACCAGTCGGGACAGGGAAGAGACCCAGTACTTC. As protein: CATSRDREETQYF.

The chain uses TRBV20-1 and TRBJ1-2; D possibly corresponds to TRBD1 (5 bases). The V end was cut by 0 bases, the J end by 2 bases, with 16 bases between. This CDR3 is 16 amino acids long. Germline loops: CDR1 DFQATT, CDR2 SNEGSKA (reference sequence). In nucleotides, the CDR3 is TGCAGTGCTAGAGATCCTTGGGAGGGACCCAACTATGGCTACACCTTC. Its translation: CSARDPWEGPNYGYTF.